This entry describes one T cell receptor beta chain. The antigen this receptor binds is unknown. Per-base qualities were not stored, and no clone one base away is much larger. Libraries of naive CD8 T cells were generated from about 20,000 to 1,000,000 sorted cells, with 10%, 30% or 50% of the purified RNA used. Naive CD8 T cells, defined as CD8+CD4-CCR7+CD45RA+, were FACS-sorted into RLT Plus buffer on a BD FACSAria II. To test detection sensitivity, Jurkat RNA equivalent to more than 8 TCR copies was spiked into samples of about 17,000-1,100,000 naive CD8 T cells. Enrichment of CD8 T cells was done with RosetteSep CD8+ T Cell Enrichment Cocktail plus Ficoll-Paque, and ACK red cell lysis came afterward. This record belongs to a study of molecular identifiers for immune sequencing clone quantification listed by TCRdb under 2018. Context from the whole study: For a replicate experiment, RNA from around 20,000 or 99,000 naive CD8 T cells was divided into five aliquots, of which four were sequenced. This methods study benchmarked molecular-identifier clustering-based TCR repertoire sequencing (MIDCIRS) and TCR RNA copy counting, using CD8 T cells to do so.

What the study reported, not specific to this receptor: Identical TCR molecules sharing a barcode could cause highly expanded clone sizes to be underestimated. A single cell's worth of spiked-in Jurkat TCR RNA was reported detectable even among 900,000 to 1,000,000 naive CD8 T cells. Clones above 20 RNA copies held over 98% of molecules in CMV-specific effector cells but under 1% in naive cells. Modeling indicated roughly 3.2 TCR RNA copies recovered per cell, compared with 9 to 10 by digital PCR, which implies a capture efficiency of approximately 31%. Spiked-in Jurkat TCR RNA (approximately 10 copies' worth), which is not part of the donor repertoire, was contained in the naive libraries. Without barcode sub-clustering, chimeric consensus sequences inflated TCR diversity; chimeras reached as high as 47%.

The library was built by means of PCR. The instrument given in TCRdb is NextSeq 500. Preparation of bulk TCR libraries followed a previously described approach, with the TCR primers listed in Table S5. Purification of total RNA was performed with the Qiagen AllPrep DNA/RNA kit. Before analysis, reads from multiple sequencing runs of one library were combined. The source study handled its data this way. Reads were retained only if an exact TCR constant sequence was present, and the retained reads were trimmed to 150 nt and grouped according to their 12-nt molecular barcodes. Within each barcode group, reads were sub-clustered at a 15% Levenshtein threshold, and quality-weighted consensus sequences were built per RNA molecule. Non-functional sequences were excluded, and lower-count sequences lying one edit away from another sequence were also excluded. Barcode sub-clusters with fewer than 20% of the maximum read count were removed, based on fitting two negative binomial distributions. TCRdb applied fastp at Q25 and MiXCR to the public reads, then kept only in-frame beta chains. Every distinct CDR3 protein forms one entry, paired with its most common genes and DNA. TCRdb assigned the V and J calls; the authors' analysis was not used. This sample holds a few hundred thousand distinct CDR3 sequences; roughly 26% were observed only once. Of the sample, around 0.8% falls within the top ten clones.

CDR1 and CDR2 are drawn from the germline V gene (reference sequence): DFQATT, SNEGSKA. Reading from cysteine to phenylalanine, the CDR3 counts 15 amino acids. Here the CDR3 DNA is all that survives: 45 bases in frame from base 1. Trimming leaves V shorter by 1 base and J shorter by 3 bases, with the junction holding 5 bases beyond the gene matches. The sequence derives from a human donor in good health. Some libraries in this study had Jurkat cell RNA spiked in. Sequenced input: naive CD8+ T cells from blood, with Jurkat cell RNA spiked in. The sample's cell subset or site label, decoded: FACS-sorted CD8+CD4-CCR7+CD45RA+ naive T cells. The sequence joins TRBV20-1 to TRBJ2-1, with 8 bases matching TRBD2. The CDR3 protein: CSARGRLAIYNEQFF. The DNA sequence is as follows: TGCAGTGCTAGAGGACGACTAGCGATCTACAATGAGCAGTTCTTC.